Shown below are 32 T cell receptor beta chains from a single sample sequenced in a study of blood T cell repertoires in COVID-19. The repertoire was sequenced with immunoSEQ multiplex PCR; TCRdb's copy has only in-frame clones and lacks some. Of 200,000 or so clones detected, more than 80% appear once; the ten largest clones hold 12%. The sequencing input was peripheral blood. The receptors originated from a woman of 80 years or more with COVID-19, enrolled during active disease.

The chain couples TRBV28 to TRBJ2-4, with D unresolved. Germline lookup yields CDR1 MDHEN and CDR2 SYDVKM. The germline V and J ends were trimmed by 2 bases and 1 base, with 15 bases remaining between them. The CDR3 contains 17 residues. CDR3 sequence reads: CASSLAFGPSAKNIQYF. DNA for the CDR3: TGTGCCAGCAGTTTAGCCTTTGGGCCGTCGGCCAAAAACATTCAGTACTTC. The full variable domain, rest sourced from reference TRBV28 and TRBJ2-4, is DVKVTQSSRYLVKRTGEKVFLECVQDMDHENMFWYRQDPGLGLRLIYFSYDVKMKEKGDIPEGYSVSREKKERFSLILESASTNQTSMYLCASSLAFGPSAKNIQYFGAGTRLSVL.

As for this clone: Other DNA sequences in this specimen translate into the identical CDR3. V and J are TRBV11-2 and TRBJ2-2, with 9 bases matching TRBD1. Trimming at V came to 3 bases and at J to 2 bases, leaving 1 base not matched to a gene. CDR1 is SGHAT and CDR2 is FQNNGV in the germline V gene. The CDR3 consists of 15 residues. This CDR3 is CASSLTGGNTGELFF. The CDR3 region has the DNA TGTGCCAGCAGCTTGACAGGGGGAAACACCGGGGAGCTGTTTTTT.

The rearrangement uses TRBV11-3 and TRBJ1-6, with a possible D match to TRBD1 (6 bases). The germline gives CDR1 SGHNT, CDR2 YENEEA. V lost 4 bases to trimming and J lost 10 bases, with 14 bases between them. CDR3 size: 14 residues. Here the CDR3 reads CASSSQGENSPLHF. The CDR3 DNA reads as TGTGCCAGCAGCTCACAGGGTGAAAACTCACCCCTCCACTTT.

This clone was recorded once. The V and J genes are TRBV4-3 and TRBJ2-6; D gene uncertain. The CDR3 totals 16 residues. Germline CDR1 LGHNA, CDR2 YSLEER. V dropped 0 bases and J dropped 3 bases, with 9 bases sitting between them. The CDR3 nucleotides are TGCGCCAGCAGCCAAGATTTCGGTTATGGGGCCAACGTCCTGACTTTC. Translated: CASSQDFGYGANVLTF.

The chain combines TRBV7-2 with TRBJ1-2, with 9 bases matching TRBD1. The V segment lost 2 bases and the J segment 8 bases; nucleotides outside the gene matches: 12. The CDR3 runs 16 residues. Germline-derived CDR1 and CDR2 are SGHTA and FQGNSA. The DNA for the CDR3 is TGTGCCAGCAGCTTAACCTCGAGAACAGGGGGCTGGGGCTACACCTTC. It specifies CASSLTSRTGGWGYTF.

The chain is built from TRBV19 and TRBJ1-2; the match to TRBD1 covers 9 bases. CDR1 is LNHDA and CDR2 is SQIVND in the germline V gene (reference sequence). The CDR3 has 15 amino acids. The J segment lost 10 bases and the V segment lost 0 bases, leaving 9 bases of the junction unmatched. The CDR3 protein is CASSIDKRRQGVYTF. For the CDR3, the DNA is TGTGCCAGTAGTATAGATAAGCGGAGACAGGGGGTCTACACCTTC.

V and J are TRBV24-1 and TRBJ2-5; possible D gene TRBD2, 6 bases. CDR3 length: 14 residues. V lost 3 bases, J lost 3 bases, and 10 bases lay in between. The V gene's germline CDR1 is KGHDR and CDR2 SFDVKD. This CDR3 is CATSDVGGKETQYF. The DNA of the CDR3 is TGTGCCACCAGTGATGTGGGGGGAAAAGAGACCCAGTACTTC.

The sample holds one count of this clone. The chain employs TRBV28 and TRBJ2-7, with D uncertain. The CDR3 loop spans 16 amino acids. Per the germline V gene, CDR1 is MDHEN and CDR2 is SYDVKM. The germline V and J ends were trimmed by 4 bases and 3 bases, with 19 bases remaining between them. The CDR3 sequence: CASSSILTGAHYEQYF. For the CDR3, the DNA is TGTGCCAGCAGTTCGATCCTGACCGGAGCACACTACGAGCAGTACTTC. Looking up the rest from reference TRBV28 and TRBJ2-7 gives the full variable domain: DVKVTQSSRYLVKRTGEKVFLECVQDMDHENMFWYRQDPGLGLRLIYFSYDVKMKEKGDIPEGYSVSREKKERFSLILESASTNQTSMYLCASSSILTGAHYEQYFGPGTRLTVT.

The V and J genes are TRBV18 and TRBJ2-1; D possibly corresponds to TRBD2 (5 bases). The germline V and J ends were trimmed by 4 bases and 1 base, with 11 bases remaining between them. The CDR3 is 15 residues long. Germline loops: CDR1 KGHSH, CDR2 LQKENI. DNA for the CDR3: TGTGCCAGCTCACAATGGGAGTCGTCCTACAATGAGCAGTTCTTC. Its translation is CASSQWESSYNEQFF.

This rearrangement joins TRBV11-2 to TRBJ2-7; 11 bases match TRBD2. Trimming removed 5 bases from V and 4 bases from J; junction bases left unmatched: 7. The length of the CDR3 is 15 residues. Per the germline V gene, CDR1 is SGHAT and CDR2 is FQNNGV. Here the CDR3 reads CASSILAGGSYEQYF. Written as DNA, the CDR3 is TGTGCCAGCAGCATCTTAGCGGGGGGGTCGTACGAGCAGTACTTC.

With regard to this clone: Other DNA variants within this sample encode the same CDR3. The chain uses TRBV7-2 and TRBJ2-5; 7 positions match TRBD1. This CDR3 contains 16 residues. V trimming: 0 bases; J trimming: 2 bases; junction bases outside the gene matches: 6. Germline V gives CDR1 SGHTA, CDR2 FQGNSA. CDR3 loop: CASSLALSGGQETQYF. Written as DNA, the CDR3 is TGTGCCAGCAGCTTAGCGTTGTCAGGGGGACAAGAGACCCAGTACTTC.

The CDR3 DNA follows: TGTGCCAGCAGTTTGGCGGGGCCCACCGGGGAGCTGTTTTTT. Protein sequence: CASSLAGPTGELFF. The chain carries TRBV27 and TRBJ2-2, with D perhaps TRBD2 (6 bases). The germline gives CDR1 MNHEY, CDR2 SMNVEV (reference sequence). V was pared by 3 bases and J by 4 bases, with 9 bases between. The length of the CDR3 is 14 residues.

V and J are TRBV24-1 and TRBJ2-1, with 9 bases aligning to TRBD2. The CDR3 runs 14 residues. Germline V gene data show CDR1 as KGHDR and CDR2 as SFDVKD. The ends lost 5 bases at V and 6 bases at J; junction bases unmatched: 4. The CDR3 sequence is CATSVAGAANEQFF. In DNA, the CDR3 is TGTGCCACCAGTGTAGCGGGGGCAGCCAATGAGCAGTTCTTC.

The chain joins TRBV9 to TRBJ2-6; the match to TRBD2 covers 10 bases. Per germline, CDR1 SGDLS and CDR2 YYNGEE. Trimming removed 3 bases from V and 0 bases from J; junction bases left unmatched: 6. The CDR3 spans 18 residues. In DNA, the CDR3 is TGTGCCAGCAGCGGACTAGCGGGTGCCCACTCTGGGGCCAACGTCCTGACTTTC. Protein product: CASSGLAGAHSGANVLTF.

The CDR3 coding sequence is TGCGCCAGCAGCGCCCGGGACTTATCTAACTATGGCTACACCTTC. Amino acid sequence: CASSARDLSNYGYTF. V usage is TRBV5-1 and J usage is TRBJ1-2; TRBD1 is a possible D gene (5 bases). Looked up from germline, CDR1 is SGHRS and CDR2 is YFSETQ. The CDR3 extends over 15 amino acids. V was clipped by 4 bases and J by 0 bases, with 13 bases between them.

The chain recombines TRBV3-1 (or the pseudogene TRBV3-2) with TRBJ2-1; D not resolved. Trimming left V 3 bases short and J 8 bases short, with 17 bases between. The CDR3 totals 15 residues. Per germline, CDR1 LGHDT and CDR2 YNNKEL (reference sequence). CDR3: CASSHLRGTGDEQFF. In nucleotides, the CDR3 is TGTGCCAGCAGCCACCTTAGAGGAACTGGAGATGAGCAGTTCTTC.

The chain uses TRBV7-8 and TRBJ2-7; unclear D gene. V was cut by 1 base and J by 2 bases, with 9 bases left in between. The CDR3 runs to 14 residues. From germline, CDR1 is SGHVS and CDR2 FQNEAQ. In DNA, the CDR3 is TGTGCCAGCAGCTTAGGCCCTAGAACCTACGAGCAGTACTTC. It codes for CASSLGPRTYEQYF.

This chain joins TRBV7-3 and TRBJ1-2; D is undetermined. CDR1 and CDR2 (germline): SGHTA, FQGTGA. The CDR3 totals 13 residues. The germline V and J ends were trimmed by 3 bases and 0 bases, with 5 bases remaining between them. The CDR3 nucleotides read TGTGCCAGCAGCTTTGACTCTAACTATGGCTACACCTTC. Its protein product is CASSFDSNYGYTF.

The chain has TRBV11-2 and TRBJ2-7; 8 bases agree with TRBD2. Trimming took 4 bases from V and 1 from J; bases not matched to a gene: 6. Germline V gene sequence: CDR1 SGHAT, CDR2 FQNNGV. The CDR3 length is 15 residues. The CDR3 reads CASSSPSGPSYEQYF. Here the CDR3 DNA reads TGTGCCAGCAGCTCGCCTAGCGGGCCATCCTACGAGCAGTACTTC.

This chain links TRBV7-3 with TRBJ2-3; D call uncertain. With 5 bases removed from V and 4 bases from J, the gap between germline ends came to 7 bases. CDR3 length equals 12 residues. Germline V gene data show CDR1 as SGHTA and CDR2 as FQGTGA. The CDR3 bases are TGTGCCAGCAGCCCTCCCTCAGATACGCAGTATTTT. This sequence encodes CASSPPSDTQYF.

The chain has TRBV4-3 and TRBJ2-1, with D perhaps TRBD2 (6 bases). This CDR3 is built from 16 residues. Looked up from germline, CDR1 is LGHNA and CDR2 is YSLEER. V was cut by 5 bases and J by 1 base, with 15 bases left in between. The CDR3 DNA follows: TGCGCCAGCAGCTTCTGGGCGGGGCGATCCTACAATGAGCAGTTCTTC. It is translated as CASSFWAGRSYNEQFF.

CDR3 protein: CASSGAGAETNEKLFF. In nucleotides, the CDR3 is TGTGCCAGCAGTGGGGCGGGGGCTGAAACTAATGAAAAACTGTTTTTT. The chain couples TRBV6-4 to TRBJ1-4; D is possibly TRBD1 (6 bases). V was cut by 4 bases and J by 1 base, with 13 bases left in between. Germline loops: CDR1 MRHNA, CDR2 SNTAGT. The CDR3 has 16 amino acids.

This chain uses TRBV6-5 with TRBJ2-7, with 10 bases matching TRBD2. Germline V lookup: CDR1 MNHEY, CDR2 SVGAGI. This CDR3 has 16 residues. After removal of 3 bases from V and 2 bases from J, the junction contained 7 bases not matched to a gene. CDR3 DNA sequence: TGTGCCAGCAGTTATCGACCTAGCGGGAGTCCCTACGAGCAGTACTTC. As protein: CASSYRPSGSPYEQYF.

V gene TRBV2 combines with J gene TRBJ1-5, with 7 bases lining up with TRBD1. Germline values: CDR1 SNHLY, CDR2 FYNNEI. J was trimmed by 6 bases and V by 6 bases; bases with no gene match: 8. This CDR3 is 14 amino acids long. This CDR3 is CASRAGTVPQPQHF. CDR3 bases: TGTGCCAGCAGGGCCGGGACAGTCCCTCAGCCCCAGCATTTT.

This clone was detected a few times. V and J are TRBV6-5 and TRBJ1-2; D not resolved. CDR3 length: 15 amino acids. The V end lost 0 bases, the J end lost 6 bases, and 14 bases lay between the germline ends. CDR1 and CDR2 (germline): MNHEY, SVGAGI. CDR3 residues: CASSYSRGSANGYTF. The DNA for the CDR3 is TGTGCCAGCAGTTACTCGCGCGGGTCTGCTAATGGCTACACCTTC.

V usage is TRBV6-5 and J usage is TRBJ1-2; D not resolved. Germline V gives CDR1 MNHEY, CDR2 SVGAGI. The V and J ends lost 5 bases and 3 bases respectively, with 10 bases between them. This CDR3 has 13 residues. The chain's CDR3 is CASSIPGYYGYTF. CDR3 DNA sequence: TGTGCCAGCAGTATCCCGGGGTACTATGGCTACACCTTC.

V usage is TRBV5-1 and J usage is TRBJ2-2; 7 nucleotides align to TRBD1. V gave up 4 bases and J gave up 7 bases; unmatched junction bases: 19. The CDR3 runs to 18 residues. Germline CDR1 SGHRS, CDR2 YFSETQ. The CDR3 DNA is TGCGCCAGCAGCCCCTTTCCACCCACAGGGGACGAGGTCGGGGAGCTGTTTTTT. Translating gives CASSPFPPTGDEVGELFF.

This chain connects TRBV4-3 to TRBJ1-1; D is possibly TRBD1 (6 bases). Trimming took off 1 base at V and 3 bases at J, with 15 bases between the two ends. The CDR3 covers 16 residues. Germline V CDR1 and CDR2: LGHNA, YSLEER. CDR3 sequence (DNA): TGCGCCAGCAGCCAAGCCTTACAGGGTAGGGACACTGAAGCTTTCTTT. Protein product: CASSQALQGRDTEAFF.

V is TRBV27 and J is TRBJ2-5; 7 bases match TRBD2. The V segment lost 2 bases and the J segment 1 base; nucleotides outside the gene matches: 7. CDR1 and CDR2 from the germline V gene are MNHEY and SMNVEV (reference sequence). The CDR3 length is 16 residues. The CDR3 spells CASSLIGGSLQETQYF. The CDR3 nucleotides are TGTGCCAGCAGTTTAATCGGGGGGTCCCTCCAAGAGACCCAGTACTTC.

The chain couples TRBV15 to TRBJ2-7, with a tentative D call TRBD2 (5 bases). The CDR3 runs 14 residues. Germline CDR1 reads LNHNV; CDR2 reads YYDKDF (reference sequence). V was clipped by 4 bases and J by 3 bases, with 13 bases between them. CDR3 residues: CATSKSGLSYEQYF. The CDR3 coding sequence is TGTGCCACCAGCAAAAGCGGTCTCAGCTACGAGCAGTACTTC.

The chain carries TRBV6-2 or TRBV6-3 and TRBJ1-1; 7 bases match TRBD1. The CDR3 runs 17 residues. Per the germline V gene, CDR1 is MNHEY and CDR2 is SVGEGT. J lost 5 bases, V lost 5 bases, and 17 bases had no gene match. DNA of the CDR3: TGTGCCAGCAGTATTTGGACAGGCTTCGGGGTACGAACTGAAGCTTTCTTT. It encodes CASSIWTGFGVRTEAFF.

The rearrangement links TRBV24-1 to TRBJ1-1, with TRBD1 identical over 9 bases. Germline V gives CDR1 KGHDR, CDR2 SFDVKD. The CDR3 has 13 residues. V was pared by 4 bases and J by 6 bases, with 2 bases of the junction left unmatched. This chain's CDR3 is CATSEGTGSEAFF. DNA of the CDR3: TGTGCCACCAGTGAAGGGACAGGGTCTGAAGCTTTCTTT.